Below are 28 T cell receptor beta chains sequenced from a single sample in a study of blood T cell repertoires in COVID-19. Profiled with immunoSEQ multiplex PCR; TCRdb holds only in-frame clones, not every one. The table lists approximately 230,000 clones, around nine tenths of them singletons. Sequencing input: peripheral blood. These receptors all come from a woman aged 40 to 49 who had recovered from COVID-19.

The chain joins TRBV5-1 to TRBJ2-5, with 11 bases fitting TRBD2. Per the germline V gene, CDR1 is SGHRS and CDR2 is YFSETQ. With 0 bases clipped from V and 2 bases from J, the junction kept 3 bases outside the gene matches. This CDR3 is 16 amino acids long. Here the CDR3 reads CASSLVVAGGQETQYF. In DNA, the CDR3 is TGCGCCAGCAGCTTGGTAGTAGCGGGGGGGCAAGAGACCCAGTACTTC.

This chain links TRBV19 with TRBJ1-2, with 7 positions matching TRBD1. The CDR3 covers 16 residues. The J segment lost 1 base and the V segment lost 1 base, leaving 6 bases of the junction unmatched. Looked up from germline, CDR1 is LNHDA and CDR2 is SQIVND (reference sequence). The CDR3 nucleotides are TGTGCCAGTAGTATAGGGGGGCAGGGGGGTAACTATGGCTACACCTTC. Translating it yields CASSIGGQGGNYGYTF.

The chain couples TRBV28 to TRBJ1-2; D is possibly TRBD1 (5 bases). The V gene's germline CDR1 is MDHEN and CDR2 SYDVKM. The CDR3 extends over 14 amino acids. Trimming removed 11 bases from V and 0 bases from J, with 16 bases in between. The CDR3 sequence is CAGSLTGSNYGYTF. The CDR3 nucleotides are TGTGCCGGCTCCCTTACAGGTTCTAACTATGGCTACACCTTC.

The V call is TRBV11-3, the J call TRBJ2-7; 8 bases align to TRBD2. CDR3 size: 18 residues. After removal of 4 bases from V and 3 bases from J, the junction contained 17 bases not matched to a gene. Germline V CDR1 and CDR2: SGHNT, YENEEA. CDR3 nucleotides: TGTGCCAGCAGCTCCCGGGGGGGGCACCGATCCTCCTTCTACGAGCAGTACTTC. This encodes CASSSRGGHRSSFYEQYF. Together with reference TRBV11-3 and TRBJ2-7, the CDR3 gives the full variable domain: EAGVVQSPRYKIIEKKQPVAFWCNPISGHNTLYWYLQNLGQGPELLIRYENEEAVDDSQLPKDRFSAERLKGVDSTLKIQPAELGDSAVYLCASSSRGGHRSSFYEQYFGPGTRLTVT.

The CDR3 DNA reads as TGTGCCTGGAGTGTAGGCAGGGCCCAAGAGACCCAGTACTTC. Its translation is CAWSVGRAQETQYF. This sequence joins TRBV30 and TRBJ2-5; TRBD1 might be the D (5 bases). Germline V gives CDR1 GTSNPN, CDR2 SVGIG (reference sequence). Trimming shortened V by 0 bases and J by 1 base, and 9 bases separated the two germline ends. This CDR3 comprises 14 residues.

The V call is TRBV15, the J call TRBJ2-3, with D possibly TRBD2 on 7 matching bases. Trimming took 5 bases from V and 4 from J, leaving 19 bases between them. CDR1 and CDR2 (germline): LNHNV, YYDKDF (reference sequence). This CDR3 has 16 amino acids. CDR3 sequence: CATSSRGGGSADTQYF. The CDR3 region has the DNA TGTGCCACCAGCTCACGAGGGGGGGGCTCAGCAGATACGCAGTATTTT.

This sequence joins TRBV11-3 and TRBJ1-1, with TRBD1 matching 10 bases. After removal of 8 bases from V and 7 bases from J, the junction contained 13 bases not matched to a gene. The CDR3 extends over 15 amino acids. The V gene's germline CDR1 is SGHNT and CDR2 YENEEA. CDR3 sequence (DNA): TGTGCCAGCGGCCCGAAGACAGGGGGCCGCTTTGAAGCTTTCTTT. Translation: CASGPKTGGRFEAFF.

The CDR3 DNA sequence: TGTGCCAGCAGCTTAAGCCGGTACAATGAGCAGTTCTTC. As protein: CASSLSRYNEQFF. The J gene is TRBJ2-1, the V gene TRBV7-2; no firm D call. Germline values: CDR1 SGHTA, CDR2 FQGNSA. This CDR3 has 13 amino acids. Trimming left V 2 bases short and J 4 bases short, with 6 bases between. The full variable domain, with the rest looked up from reference TRBV7-2 and TRBJ2-1, is GAGVSQSPSNKVTEKGKDVELRCDPISGHTALYWYRQSLGQGLEFLIYFQGNSAPDKSGLPSDRFSAERTGGSVSTLTIQRTQQEDSAVYLCASSLSRYNEQFFGPGTRLTVL.

The table lists this clone with a few counts. V gene TRBV11-3 combines with J gene TRBJ2-4; 11 bases match TRBD1. The CDR3 is made up of 17 amino acids. After removal of 5 bases from V and 1 base from J, the junction contained 7 bases not matched to a gene. Germline V gives CDR1 SGHNT, CDR2 YENEEA. For the CDR3, the DNA is TGTGCCAGCAGCAGTGGACAGGGGGCTGGGGCCAAAAACATTCAGTACTTC. It codes for CASSSGQGAGAKNIQYF. Using reference TRBV11-3 and TRBJ2-4 for the parts outside the CDR3, the full variable domain is EAGVVQSPRYKIIEKKQPVAFWCNPISGHNTLYWYLQNLGQGPELLIRYENEEAVDDSQLPKDRFSAERLKGVDSTLKIQPAELGDSAVYLCASSSGQGAGAKNIQYFGAGTRLSVL.

The chain couples TRBV5-4 to TRBJ2-3, with 7 bases fitting TRBD1. Losses at the gene ends were 4 bases for V and 3 bases for J; bases not matched to a gene: 11. The CDR3 runs 16 residues. CDR1 and CDR2 from the germline V gene are SGHNT and YYREEE (reference sequence). The CDR3 loop reads CASSPPDRVETDTQYF. In DNA form, the CDR3 reads TGTGCCAGCAGCCCCCCCGACAGGGTAGAAACAGATACGCAGTATTTT.

In this sample, this clone turned up once. This sequence joins TRBV19 and TRBJ2-1, with D perhaps matching TRBD1 (5 bases). CDR1 and CDR2 (germline): LNHDA, SQIVND (reference sequence). The CDR3 contains 15 residues. Trimming removed 1 base at V and 4 bases at J, with 11 bases between. CDR3 loop: CASSIVQGLYNEQFF. The CDR3 region has the DNA TGTGCCAGTAGTATAGTCCAGGGCCTATACAATGAGCAGTTCTTC.

The chain combines TRBV7-9 with TRBJ2-4; a weak D match, TRBD2 (5 bases). Between the trimmed V and J ends, which lost 4 bases and 7 bases, there was a span of 8 bases. Per the germline V gene, CDR1 is SEHNR and CDR2 is FQNEAQ (reference sequence). The CDR3 totals 12 residues. CDR3: CASSSGGNIQYF. CDR3 nucleotide sequence: TGTGCCAGCAGCTCTGGCGGGAACATTCAGTACTTC. Full variable domain (remainder filled in from reference TRBV7-9 and TRBJ2-4): DTGVSQNPRHKITKRGQNVTFRCDPISEHNRLYWYRQTLGQGPEFLTYFQNEAQLEKSRLLSDRFSAERPKGSFSTLEIQRTEQGDSAMYLCASSSGGNIQYFGAGTRLSVL.

This rearrangement joins TRBV7-2 to TRBJ1-2; 7 bases are shared with TRBD1. Germline trimming cut 6 bases from V and 4 bases from J; bases unmatched to any gene: 5. The CDR3 runs to 13 residues. Germline lookup yields CDR1 SGHTA and CDR2 FQGNSA. The CDR3 protein is CASRPGQIYGYTF. CDR3 nucleotides: TGTGCCAGCAGGCCGGGACAGATCTATGGCTACACCTTC.

This clone was observed a single time. The chain has TRBV6-5 and TRBJ2-3, with D maybe TRBD1 (6 bases). Germline V gene sequence: CDR1 MNHEY, CDR2 SVGAGI. Trimming removed 5 bases from V and 2 bases from J, with 11 bases in between. CDR3 size: 14 residues. This CDR3 reads CASSQDRVTDTQYF. Here the CDR3 DNA reads TGTGCCAGCAGTCAGGACAGAGTCACAGATACGCAGTATTTT.

The chain has TRBV18 and TRBJ1-1; D is possibly TRBD1 (5 bases). V shed 1 base and J shed 4 bases, with 10 bases lying between them. Germline assignment: CDR1 KGHSH and CDR2 LQKENI. This CDR3 region has 14 residues. The CDR3 is CASSPRDGSTEAFF. The CDR3 nucleotides are TGTGCCAGCTCACCACGGGACGGGAGCACTGAAGCTTTCTTT.

V is TRBV4-1 and J is TRBJ2-2, with 7 nucleotides matching TRBD1. Looked up from germline, CDR1 is MGHRA and CDR2 is YSYEKL. Trimming removed 3 bases from V and 4 bases from J; junction bases left unmatched: 8. The length of the CDR3 is 16 residues. CDR3 sequence: CASSQSARGFTGELFF. The DNA of the CDR3 is TGCGCCAGCAGCCAGTCCGCCAGGGGGTTCACCGGGGAGCTGTTTTTT.

This clone was recorded once. The V gene is TRBV9, the J gene TRBJ1-6; the D gene is possibly TRBD1 (6 bases). Trimming cost V 4 bases and J 9 bases, with 17 bases left between them. CDR1 is SGDLS, CDR2 YYNGEE, per germline. CDR3 length: 15 amino acids. The CDR3 DNA reads TGTGCCAGCAGCCCTACAGGGTTATCCACTTCACCCCTCCACTTT. Residues: CASSPTGLSTSPLHF.

The J gene is TRBJ2-5, the V gene TRBV11-2, with 9 positions matching TRBD1. The CDR3 is 17 residues long. Germline trimming cut 5 bases from V and 5 bases from J; bases unmatched to any gene: 15. Germline CDR1 SGHAT, CDR2 FQNNGV. CDR3 protein: CASSPGIGQGFWETQYF. In nucleotides, the CDR3 is TGTGCCAGCAGCCCCGGAATCGGACAGGGGTTTTGGGAGACCCAGTACTTC.

V gene TRBV5-1 combines with J gene TRBJ2-7, with 7 bases aligning to TRBD1. Germline lookup yields CDR1 SGHRS and CDR2 YFSETQ. V shed 5 bases and J 7 bases; nucleotides not matched to a gene: 15. The CDR3 has 15 amino acids. CDR3 coding DNA: TGCGCCAGCAGGCCCACAACAGGGGCGGCCTGGGAGCAGTACTTC. Translating it yields CASRPTTGAAWEQYF.

This chain connects TRBV28 to TRBJ1-5; no clear D. The CDR3 runs to 16 residues. The ends were cut back, 7 bases at V and 4 bases at J, with 20 bases in the middle. In germline, CDR1 is MDHEN, CDR2 SYDVKM. Here the CDR3 reads CASKLLPGISNQPQHF. Here the CDR3 DNA reads TGTGCCAGCAAACTCCTCCCGGGGATATCAAATCAGCCCCAGCATTTT.

In its sample, this clone was seen a few times. The chain couples TRBV7-8 to TRBJ1-2; maybe TRBD1 (6 bases). From germline, CDR1 is SGHVS and CDR2 FQNEAQ. The V and J ends lost 5 bases and 3 bases respectively, with 13 bases between them. The CDR3 is 14 amino acids. DNA for the CDR3: TGTGCCAGCAGCGTAGGACAGACGCACTATGGCTACACCTTC. Translated: CASSVGQTHYGYTF.

V gene TRBV27 combines with J gene TRBJ1-4, with D unresolved. In germline, CDR1 is MNHEY, CDR2 SMNVEV (reference sequence). CDR3 size: 14 residues. Trimming stripped 4 bases from V and 5 bases from J, with 11 bases between. The CDR3 spells CASSSRVLNEKLFF. CDR3 nucleotide sequence: TGTGCCAGCAGTTCGAGGGTTCTCAATGAAAAACTGTTTTTT.

On this clone itself: Within the sample, other DNA sequences also encode this same CDR3. The CDR3 nucleotides read TGTGCCACCAGCAGAGATACGGGCTACGAGCAGTACTTC. Protein sequence: CATSRDTGYEQYF. The chain links TRBV15 to TRBJ2-7; no clear D gene. CDR1 and CDR2 from the germline V gene are LNHNV and YYDKDF (reference sequence). This CDR3 spans 13 amino acids. V lost 0 bases, J lost 3 bases, and 6 bases lay in between. Using reference TRBV15 and TRBJ2-7 for the parts outside the CDR3, the full variable domain is DAMVIQNPRYQVTQFGKPVTLSCSQTLNHNVMYWYQQKSSQAPKLLFHYYDKDFNNEADTPDNFQSRRPNTSFCFLDIRSPGLGDTAMYLCATSRDTGYEQYFGPGTRLTVT.

This chain uses TRBV29-1 with TRBJ2-5, with 13 bases identical to TRBD2. Germline CDR1 SQVTM, CDR2 ANQGSEA. The CDR3 covers 14 residues. With 4 bases clipped from V and 2 bases from J, the junction kept 1 base outside the gene matches. In nucleotides, the CDR3 is TGCAGCGTTGGGGGACTAGCGGGGCAAGAGACCCAGTACTTC. As protein: CSVGGLAGQETQYF.

The CDR3 spells CASSGYRETYEQYF. CDR3 sequence (DNA): TGCGCCAGCAGTGGGTACAGGGAAACCTACGAGCAGTACTTC. V gene TRBV10-1 combines with J gene TRBJ2-7; perhaps TRBD1 as D (6 bases). CDR3 length: 14 residues. Germline loops: CDR1 WNHNN, CDR2 SYGVQD (reference sequence). Trimming cost V 4 bases and J 2 bases, with 12 bases left between them.

The chain joins TRBV10-3 to TRBJ2-2; the match to TRBD2 covers 10 bases. The ends lost 10 bases at V and 6 bases at J; junction bases unmatched: 11. Germline V lookup: CDR1 ENHRY, CDR2 SYGVKD. The CDR3 is made up of 15 amino acids. The CDR3 sequence is CATGVVAGGAGELFF. DNA of the CDR3: TGTGCCACCGGAGTCGTAGCGGGGGGAGCCGGGGAGCTGTTTTTT.

This clone was observed once. This sequence joins TRBV2 and TRBJ1-4; D might be TRBD1 (5 bases). V gave up 3 bases and J gave up 8 bases, with 10 bases separating them. CDR1 is SNHLY and CDR2 is FYNNEI in the germline V gene. This CDR3 is built from 13 residues. CDR3 loop: CASSDRVGEKLFF. CDR3 DNA sequence: TGTGCCAGCAGTGACAGGGTCGGGGAAAAACTGTTTTTT.

The chain combines TRBV19 with TRBJ1-4; TRBD1 is a possible D gene (5 bases). V was shortened by 5 bases and J by 10 bases, with 17 bases between the two germline ends. This CDR3 region has 14 residues. The V gene's germline CDR1 is LNHDA and CDR2 SQIVND (reference sequence). As DNA, the CDR3 is TGTGCCAGTAGTCGGGACGGCGGGGGGGGAAAACTGTTTTTT. This codes for CASSRDGGGGKLFF.